The present entry profiles one TCR beta chain with its context. Original methodology: Counts of nucleated cells, estimated from reference gene primer amplification, were obtained. TCRdb's table, derived via immunoSEQ multiplex PCR, lists solely in-frame clones and lacks some. The V and J calls and clone size are taken from that table; D and trimming were inferred from the DNA. The sample lists around 150,000 clones, more than 75% occurring once. This sample stems from a study of blood T cell repertoires in COVID-19. Looking at the study overall: Sites across the United States, Italy and Spain contributed samples from acute and convalescent COVID-19. In each case, the material was cDNA or gDNA derived from T cells, B-cell-depleted T cells, or PBMCs.

The source is a man in his sixties or seventies with acute or convalescent COVID-19. The source material was peripheral blood.

The CDR3, as DNA: TGTGCCAGCAGTCGGACAGTGAACACTGAAGCTTTCTTT. Amino acids: CASSRTVNTEAFF. This sequence joins TRBV6-5 and TRBJ1-1, with a weak D call TRBD1 (6 bases). V lost 5 bases, J lost 0 bases, and 7 bases lay in between. Per germline, CDR1 MNHEY and CDR2 SVGAGI. The CDR3 spans 13 residues.